This TCR beta chain was sequenced for a study of T-cell memory formation after mild COVID-19. The study's findings and limits: Clones contracting day 15 to 85 were balanced CD4/CD8; later expanders leaned CD4+.

V was clipped by 1 base and J by 0 bases, with 13 bases between them. The CDR3 is 17 amino acids. The germline CDR1 and CDR2 sequences are LGHNA and YNFKEQ. TCRdb redid the calling of the 5' RACE reads with MiXCR, one entry per CDR3 protein. The sample has around 340,000 distinct CDR3 sequences; 21% are singletons. As to this clonotype: No antigen is known for it.

This clonotype was obtained from an adult woman who had mild COVID-19 (a few samples of this study predate the infection). Cell type and time point are not known. Material for sequencing was PBMCs or a T cell subset sorted from them (not recorded which). The chain combines TRBV4-2 with TRBJ2-1; D is undetermined. CDR3 in DNA: TGTGCCAGCAGCCAAGCACGAGCGTCGAGCTCCTACAATGAGCAGTTCTTC. Its translation: CASSQARASSSYNEQFF.